The sequence of this TCR beta chain was determined in a study of cytomegalovirus exposure and HLA in healthy donors. CDR1 SGHAT and CDR2 FQNNGV come from the germline V gene. Trimming left V 5 bases short and J 3 bases short, with 13 bases between. This CDR3 comprises 15 residues. The repertoire was sequenced with immunoSEQ multiplex PCR; TCRdb's copy has only in-frame clones and lacks some. The table lists about 63,000 clones, 89% of them singletons. This receptor was identified in a woman aged 18-35 years in good health and CMV-seronegative. The sample taken for sequencing was PBMCs. The chain links TRBV11-2 to TRBJ2-2, with a possible D match to TRBD2 (6 bases). For the CDR3, the DNA is TGTGCCAGCAGCCGCAGGAGGGCGGACACCGGGGAGCTGTTTTTT. Residues: CASSRRRADTGELFF.